Listed below are T cell receptor beta chains from one sample, sequenced in a study of T cells in Graves' hyperthyroidism and ophthalmopathy. A single record per CDR3 protein comes from TCRdb applying MiXCR to the multiplex PCR reads. The sample holds 750,000 to 950,000 distinct CDR3 sequences, roughly 40% seen once. Sequencing used blood. These receptors were collected from a man younger than 30 with Graves' hyperthyroidism. Both conserved end residues are part of each CDR3. D genes are given only for firm matches. Size values are once, few and many counts, or a class for expanded clones, and some rows have none.

>TRBV27|TRBJ2-2|TRBD2|few
CASSLGTSGGELFF
TGTGCCAGCAGTCTAGGGACTAGCGGAGGGGAGCTGTTTTTT
>TRBV7-9|TRBJ1-2|.|.
CASSWGLANYGYTF
TGTGCCAGCAGCTGGGGGTTAGCTAACTATGGCTACACCTTC
>TRBV7-6|TRBJ2-2|.|.
CASSLRNTRELFF
TGTGCCAGCAGCTTAAGGAACACCAGGGAGCTGTTTTTT
>TRBV20-1|TRBJ2-7|TRBD2|few
CSAGGRGRMAYEQYF
TGCAGTGCCGGGGGGAGGGGCAGGATGGCCTACGAGCAGTACTTC
>TRBV7-2|TRBJ1-5|.|many
CASSLRGGNQPQHF
TGTGCCAGCAGCTTACGCGGAGGGAATCAGCCCCAGCATTTT
>TRBV20-1|TRBJ1-5|.|many
CSARDWGNQPQHF
TGCAGTGCTAGAGATTGGGGGAATCAGCCCCAGCATTTT
>TRBV20-1|TRBJ1-6|.|many
CSARGSSGNSPLHF
TGCAGTGCTAGGGGATCGTCAGGGAATTCACCCCTCCACTTT
>TRBV10-3|TRBJ1-1|.|many
CATSGTKSGWAFF
TGTGCCACCTCCGGGACAAAATCCGGGTGGGCTTTCTTT
>TRBV20-1|TRBJ1-5|.|.
CSARNPRVRGNQPQHF
TGCAGTGCTAGAAACCCTCGGGTCAGAGGCAATCAGCCCCAGCATTTT
>TRBV19|TRBJ2-7|.|.
CASSIGQGVFHEQYF
TGTGCCAGTAGTATTGGGCAGGGCGTCTTCCACGAGCAGTACTTC
>TRBV7-3|TRBJ1-1|.|.
CASSLRVGNSEAFF
TGTGCCAGCAGCTTAAGGGTAGGGAATTCTGAAGCTTTCTTT
>TRBV10-3|TRBJ1-1|.|.
CASSYSKVTEAFF
TGTGCCAGCAGTTACTCGAAGGTAACTGAAGCTTTCTTT
>TRBV29-1|TRBJ1-1|TRBD1|once
CSVEEDRDSTEAFF
TGCAGCGTTGAGGAGGACAGGGATTCCACTGAAGCTTTCTTT
>TRBV7-9|TRBJ1-3|.|many
CASSLDYAGNTIYF
TGTGCCAGCAGCCTGGATTACGCTGGAAACACCATATATTTT
>TRBV7-8|TRBJ2-5|TRBD2|.
CASSLDSGPGGTQYF
TGTGCCAGCAGCTTAGATTCGGGACCGGGAGGGACCCAGTACTTC
>TRBV10-3|TRBJ1-5|.|.
CAISNQPQHF
TGTGCCATCAGCAATCAGCCCCAGCATTTT
>TRBV4-1|TRBJ2-5|TRBD2|.
CASSQEGTSGQETQYF
TGTGCCAGCAGCCAAGAAGGGACTAGCGGACAAGAGACCCAGTACTTC
>TRBV2|TRBJ2-7|TRBD1|few
CAVPQGAKGEQYF
TGTGCCGTCCCACAGGGGGCTAAGGGCGAGCAGTACTTC
>TRBV4-1|TRBJ1-6|.|.
CASSQESGGGSPLHF
TGCGCCAGCAGCCAAGAATCCGGGGGCGGTTCACCCCTCCACTTT
>TRBV11-2|TRBJ1-3|.|.
CASSLSQGLMRNTIYF
TGTGCCAGCAGCTTATCGCAGGGGCTTATGAGAAACACCATATATTTT
>TRBV7-6|TRBJ2-7|.|many
CASSFVSGEQYF
TGTGCCAGCAGCTTCGTCTCGGGGGAGCAGTACTTC
>TRBV9|TRBJ2-7|TRBD1|.
CASSLGQGPYGQYF
TGTGCCAGCAGCCTCGGACAGGGCCCCTACGGGCAGTACTTC
>TRBV7-9|TRBJ1-1|.|many
CASSFDSGAVEAFF
TGTGCCAGCAGCTTCGACTCCGGAGCAGTCGAAGCTTTCTTT
>TRBV20-1|TRBJ1-1|.|few
CSALGGALLNTEAFF
TGCAGTGCTTTGGGGGGGGCACTATTGAACACTGAAGCTTTCTTT
>TRBV7-9|TRBJ1-2|.|many
CASSSAHPGDYTF
TGTGCCAGCAGCTCCGCTCATCCCGGAGACTACACCTTC
>TRBV20-1|TRBJ1-6|TRBD1|many
CSAPPGQGDSPLHF
TGCAGTGCCCCCCCGGGACAGGGAGATTCACCCCTCCACTTT
>TRBV27|TRBJ1-4|.|few
CASSLKRGKLFF
TGTGCCAGCAGTTTAAAAAGGGGAAAACTGTTTTTT
>TRBV29-1|TRBJ1-1|.|many
CSVEVHSLNTEAFF
TGCAGCGTTGAAGTCCACAGCTTGAACACTGAAGCTTTCTTT
>TRBV11-2|TRBJ1-2|TRBD1|few
CASSLGTGAHGYTF
TGTGCCAGCAGCTTAGGTACAGGGGCTCATGGCTACACCTTC
>TRBV19|TRBJ2-5|.|many
CASSDVLETQYF
TGTGCCAGTAGTGACGTCCTCGAGACCCAGTACTTC
>TRBV7-9|TRBJ1-6|.|few
CASSLATASSYNSPLHF
TGTGCCAGCAGCTTAGCGACGGCAAGCTCCTATAATTCACCCCTCCACTTT
>TRBV7-8|TRBJ2-5|TRBD2|few
CGGGSSPFETQYF
TGTGGGGGGGGGAGCAGCCCGTTCGAGACCCAGTACTTC
>TRBV9|TRBJ1-6|TRBD1|.
CASSYPGSTGDLQVMSYNSPLHF
TGTGCCAGCAGTTACCCCGGGAGCACAGGGGATCTTCAGGTAATGTCCTATAATTCACCCCTCCACTTT
>TRBV29-1|TRBJ2-3|.|.
CSIPRSADTQYF
TGCAGCATCCCGCGGAGCGCAGATACGCAGTATTTT
>TRBV11-3|TRBJ2-1|.|.
CASSSRRAGTGSYNEQFF
TGTGCCAGCAGCTCACGGCGTGCTGGGACTGGCTCCTACAATGAGCAGTTCTTC
>TRBV12-5|TRBJ1-6|TRBD1|.
CASGYTGTGDSPLHF
TGTGCTAGTGGTTATACCGGGACAGGGGATTCACCCCTCCACTTT
>TRBV12-3/TRBV12-4|TRBJ2-7|.|.
CASSRLEQGYEQYF
TGTGCCAGCAGTCGCCTCGAGCAGGGGTACGAGCAGTACTTC
>TRBV19|TRBJ1-1|TRBD1|few
CASSMRGLSGVLDTEAFF
TGTGCCAGTAGTATGAGGGGGCTATCGGGAGTTTTGGACACTGAAGCTTTCTTT
>TRBV7-3|TRBJ2-2|.|.
CASSLARSSTGELFF
TGTGCCAGCAGCTTAGCGAGGTCGAGCACCGGGGAGCTGTTTTTT
>TRBV7-9|TRBJ2-7|.|.
CASSQGLAYGQYF
TGCGCCAGCAGCCAAGGCCTAGCCTACGGGCAGTACTTC
>TRBV29-1|TRBJ2-5|.|.
CSVVEAKETQYF
TGCAGCGTTGTGGAGGCGAAAGAGACCCAGTACTTC
>TRBV7-9|TRBJ2-7|.|few
CASSLSGRHLDEQYF
TGTGCCAGCAGCTTATCAGGGCGCCACTTGGACGAGCAGTACTTC
>TRBV12-3/TRBV12-4|TRBJ1-1|.|many
CASRVGVAEAFF
TGTGCCAGCAGGGTAGGAGTCGCTGAAGCTTTCTTT
>TRBV20-1|TRBJ2-7|TRBD2|many
CSARATALAGHEQYF
TGCAGTGCTAGAGCGACGGCACTAGCGGGACACGAGCAGTACTTC
>TRBV5-1|TRBJ1-1|.|many
CASSLDRWSEAFF
TGCGCCAGCAGCTTGGACAGGTGGTCTGAAGCTTTCTTT
>TRBV7-9|TRBJ2-7|TRBD1|few
CASSFTTGTGVYEQYF
TGTGCCAGCAGCTTTACAACCGGGACAGGTGTATACGAGCAGTACTTC
>TRBV7-6|TRBJ2-7|.|few
CASSKTTFFEQYF
TGTGCCAGCAGCAAGACCACCTTCTTCGAGCAGTACTTC
>TRBV29-1|TRBJ2-2|TRBD2|.
CSVEALAGGPGELFF
TGCAGCGTTGAAGCACTAGCGGGAGGGCCCGGGGAGCTGTTTTTT
>TRBV9|TRBJ2-5|.|.
CASSGEAETQHF
TGTGCCAGCAGCGGGGAGGCCGAGACCCAGCACTTC
>TRBV20-1|TRBJ1-2|TRBD1|.
CSARDDRGRNYGYTF
TGCAGTGCTAGGGATGACAGGGGTCGAAACTATGGCTACACCTTC
>TRBV7-9|TRBJ2-7|.|.
CASSLSPTIYREQYF
TGTGCCAGCAGCTTAAGCCCCACCATTTACCGCGAGCAGTACTTC